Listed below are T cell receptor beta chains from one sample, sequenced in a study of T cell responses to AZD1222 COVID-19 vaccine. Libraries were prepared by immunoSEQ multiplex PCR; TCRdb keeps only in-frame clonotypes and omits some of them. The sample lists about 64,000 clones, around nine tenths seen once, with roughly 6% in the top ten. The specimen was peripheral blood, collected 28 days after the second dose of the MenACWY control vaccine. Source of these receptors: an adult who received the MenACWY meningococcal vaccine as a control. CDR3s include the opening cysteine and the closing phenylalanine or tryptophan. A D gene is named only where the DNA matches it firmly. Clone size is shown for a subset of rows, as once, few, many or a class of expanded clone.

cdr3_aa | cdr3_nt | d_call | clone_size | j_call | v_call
CASKLDEAFF | TGTGCCAGCAAGTTGGATGAAGCTTTCTTT | NA | NA | TRBJ1-1 | TRBV6-5
CASSAYRAPYEQYF | TGTGCCAGCAGTGCGTACCGGGCCCCCTACGAGCAGTACTTC | NA | NA | TRBJ2-7 | TRBV28
CASSPLGGQGQEAFF | TGTGCCAGCAGCCCATTAGGGGGGCAGGGCCAGGAAGCTTTCTTT | NA | NA | TRBJ1-1 | TRBV2
CASSSSALQPQHF | TGTGCCAGCAGCTCCTCCGCCCTTCAGCCCCAGCATTTT | NA | NA | TRBJ1-5 | TRBV7-9
CASSEVVQGASQPQHF | TGTGCCAGCAGTGAAGTCGTCCAGGGGGCTAGCCAGCCCCAGCATTTT | TRBD1 | NA | TRBJ1-5 | TRBV6-1
CATSDLGGGETQYF | TGTGCCACCAGTGATTTGGGGGGGGGAGAGACCCAGTACTTC | TRBD2 | few | TRBJ2-5 | TRBV24-1
CASSFPRDTGELFF | TGTGCCAGCAGTTTCCCTAGGGACACCGGGGAGCTGTTTTTT | NA | NA | TRBJ2-2 | TRBV28
CASSQTHNTDTQYF | TGTGCCAGCTCACAGACGCACAACACAGATACGCAGTATTTT | NA | NA | TRBJ2-3 | TRBV18
CASSYDRGTEAFF | TGTGCCAGCAGTTACGACAGGGGCACTGAAGCTTTCTTT | TRBD1 | NA | TRBJ1-1 | TRBV6-5
CASSKATSGRPTEQFF | TGTGCCAGCAGCAAAGCGACTAGCGGGAGACCAACTGAGCAGTTCTTC | NA | NA | TRBJ2-1 | TRBV21-1
CASSTPFREGIHTQYF | TGTGCCAGCAGCACGCCGTTTAGGGAGGGCATACATACGCAGTATTTT | TRBD2 | NA | TRBJ2-3 | TRBV5-4
CASSVELAGLQETQYF | TGTGCCAGCAGCGTAGAGCTAGCGGGGTTACAAGAGACCCAGTACTTC | TRBD2 | NA | TRBJ2-5 | TRBV9
CATSREQGANTGELFF | TGTGCCACCAGCAGGGAACAGGGGGCCAACACCGGGGAGCTGTTTTTT | TRBD1 | NA | TRBJ2-2 | TRBV15
CASKDRVSTDTQYF | TGCGCCAGCAAGGACAGGGTGAGCACAGATACGCAGTATTTT | TRBD1 | NA | TRBJ2-3 | TRBV10-2
CASSQPHPSGNTIYF | TGTGCCAGCAGCCAACCCCACCCATCTGGAAACACCATATATTTT | NA | NA | TRBJ1-3 | TRBV3-1/TRBV3-2
CASSADRGVADTQYF | TGTGCCAGCAGCGCCGACAGGGGAGTGGCAGATACGCAGTATTTT | TRBD1 | NA | TRBJ2-3 | TRBV9
CASSRTTSNEQYF | TGTGCCAGCAGCCGTACTACTAGTAACGAGCAGTACTTC | NA | NA | TRBJ2-7 | TRBV12-3/TRBV12-4
CASSYREASTGELFF | TGTGCCAGCAGCTACAGGGAGGCGAGCACCGGGGAGCTGTTTTTT | NA | NA | TRBJ2-2 | TRBV7-9
CASIQAGEQYF | TGTGCCAGCATCCAAGCCGGCGAGCAGTACTTC | NA | once | TRBJ2-7 | TRBV28
CASSPLQGPTEAFF | TGTGCCAGCAGCCCCTTACAGGGACCCACCGAAGCTTTCTTT | NA | NA | TRBJ1-1 | TRBV3-1/TRBV3-2
CASSFTRGQETQYF | TGTGCCAGCAGCTTCACTAGGGGGCAAGAGACCCAGTACTTC | NA | NA | TRBJ2-5 | TRBV7-2
CASGLNYGYTF | TGTGCCAGCGGCCTTAACTATGGCTACACCTTC | NA | NA | TRBJ1-2 | TRBV10-3
CASSGLAGGENEQYF | TGTGCCAGCAGCGGGCTAGCGGGGGGGGAGAACGAGCAGTACTTC | TRBD2 | NA | TRBJ2-7 | TRBV27
CAGGTGINQPQHF | TGTGCCGGCGGGACAGGCATCAATCAGCCCCAGCATTTT | TRBD1 | NA | TRBJ1-5 | TRBV9
CASSLNGGRAFDEQFF | TGTGCCAGCAGTCTCAACGGGGGGCGGGCATTCGATGAGCAGTTCTTC | NA | NA | TRBJ2-1 | TRBV27
CAWSGAAGYTF | TGTGCCTGGAGCGGGGCTGCTGGCTACACCTTC | NA | NA | TRBJ1-2 | TRBV30
CASTASGAPRQFF | TGTGCCAGCACGGCTAGCGGGGCCCCTCGGCAGTTCTTC | TRBD2 | once | TRBJ2-1 | TRBV6-5
CASSLPGLETQYF | TGTGCCAGCAGTTTACCAGGGTTAGAGACCCAGTACTTC | NA | NA | TRBJ2-5 | TRBV28
CASSLGGQENYEQYF | TGTGCCAGCAGCTTGGGAGGGCAAGAAAACTACGAGCAGTACTTC | NA | once | TRBJ2-7 | TRBV5-4
CASSKAVSTDTQYF | TGTGCCAGCAGCAAAGCGGTTAGCACAGATACGCAGTATTTT | NA | once | TRBJ2-3 | TRBV6-5
CASSLKGGWEAFF | TGTGCCAGCAGCTTAAAAGGGGGATGGGAAGCTTTCTTT | NA | NA | TRBJ1-1 | TRBV11-2
CASSLGRTGSYGYTF | TGCGCCAGCAGCTTGGGTCGGACAGGGAGCTATGGCTACACCTTC | TRBD1 | few | TRBJ1-2 | TRBV5-1
CATSDPGTSWKHNEQFF | TGTGCCACCAGTGATCCTGGGACTAGTTGGAAACACAATGAGCAGTTCTTC | TRBD2 | NA | TRBJ2-1 | TRBV24-1
CASSPGGNKAEAFF | TGTGCCAGCTCACCGGGAGGGAATAAGGCTGAAGCTTTCTTT | NA | NA | TRBJ1-1 | TRBV18
CASSRDGNSYEQYF | TGTGCCAGCAGCCGGGACGGAAACTCCTACGAGCAGTACTTC | NA | NA | TRBJ2-7 | TRBV6-5
CASDILNEQYF | TGTGCCAGCGACATCTTAAACGAGCAGTACTTC | NA | NA | TRBJ2-7 | TRBV2
CATSDSSGLAGVEQFF | TGTGCCACCAGTGATTCCTCGGGACTAGCGGGAGTAGAGCAGTTCTTC | TRBD2 | NA | TRBJ2-1 | TRBV24-1
CASSSPIGEQFF | TGTGCCAGCAGCTCCCCGATAGGCGAGCAGTTCTTC | NA | NA | TRBJ2-1 | TRBV27
CASSPNPGDTIYF | TGTGCCAGCAGTCCGAATCCGGGGGACACCATATATTTT | NA | NA | TRBJ1-3 | TRBV27
CASSLSIREKLFF | TGTGCCAGCAGTTTAAGTATAAGGGAAAAACTGTTTTTT | NA | NA | TRBJ1-4 | TRBV12-3/TRBV12-4
CACPGARETGELFF | TGTGCCTGCCCGGGGGCGAGAGAAACCGGGGAGCTGTTTTTT | NA | NA | TRBJ2-2 | TRBV6-5
CASSPREAGNTIYF | TGTGCCAGCAGCCCCCGGGAGGCGGGAAACACCATATATTTT | NA | NA | TRBJ1-3 | TRBV9
CSARWFDEQFF | TGCAGTGCTAGATGGTTCGATGAGCAGTTCTTC | NA | NA | TRBJ2-1 | TRBV20-1
CASRKLNSGTEQFF | TGTGCCAGCAGAAAACTTAACTCCGGGACCGAGCAGTTCTTC | NA | NA | TRBJ2-1 | TRBV2
CASTFGGTGGNEQFF | TGTGCCAGCACTTTCGGAGGGACAGGGGGCAATGAGCAGTTCTTC | TRBD1 | NA | TRBJ2-1 | TRBV28
CATSLRGMQFF | TGTGCCACCAGTCTCCGCGGGATGCAGTTCTTC | NA | NA | TRBJ2-1 | TRBV24-1
CASSSGGDQPQHF | TGTGCCAGCAGTTCTGGGGGGGATCAGCCCCAGCATTTT | NA | NA | TRBJ1-5 | TRBV6-5
CASSKLAGGTDTQYF | TGTGCCAGCAGCAAACTAGCGGGAGGGACAGATACGCAGTATTTT | TRBD2 | NA | TRBJ2-3 | TRBV7-9
CASKSSNQPQHF | TGTGCCAGCAAGTCTAGCAATCAGCCCCAGCATTTT | NA | NA | TRBJ1-5 | TRBV27
CASSCTHAGHTRVRNQPQHF | TGTGCCAGCAGCTGCACCCACGCGGGACACACACGAGTTAGAAATCAGCCCCAGCATTTT | NA | NA | TRBJ1-5 | TRBV3-1/TRBV3-2
CASSEQQGLSNQPQHF | TGTGCCAGCAGTGAACAACAGGGACTTAGCAATCAGCCCCAGCATTTT | NA | NA | TRBJ1-5 | TRBV2
CASSNLGGGTQYF | TGTGCCAGTAGTAACCTCGGTGGCGGGACCCAGTACTTC | NA | once | TRBJ2-5 | TRBV19
CASSHPGQGPRNIQYF | TGTGCCAGCAGCCACCCGGGACAGGGGCCAAGGAACATTCAGTACTTC | TRBD1 | NA | TRBJ2-4 | TRBV4-2